This T cell receptor (beta chain) came from a study of tumor-infiltrating lymphocytes in primary liver carcinoma. The researchers produced TCR beta cDNA from around 0.5 ug total RNA with a constant-region primer. Construction of TCR beta libraries relied on three successive nested multiplex PCR rounds employing slightly modified ARM-PCR. TCRdb passed the multiplex PCR reads through MiXCR, listing each CDR3 protein once. The profile shows approximately 30,000 distinct CDR3 sequences, roughly 78% of them singletons. RNA and DNA were co-extracted from approximately 20-30 mg of unsorted bulk tissue. Study-level findings and limits: Merely some 8-24% of top clones spanned all five tumor regions.

To note about this clonotype: Its specificity is not known. A much larger clone lies one base from this, so it may be a read error.

The sequence was collected from a woman under 40 with primary liver carcinoma and hepatitis B virus infection. The specimen was liver tumor tissue from sampling region 3. As for subset: tumor region T3, left-lateral pole.

CDR3 amino acids: CASSPGGTWNEQFF. Here the CDR3 DNA reads TGTGCCAGCAGCCCCGGGGGGACGTGGAATGAGCAGTTCTTC. The V gene is TRBV11-2, the J gene TRBJ2-1; TRBD2 matches at 7 bases. Germline trimming cut 5 bases from V and 7 bases from J; bases unmatched to any gene: 8. The CDR3 spans 14 residues. The germline V gene has CDR1 SGHAT and CDR2 FQNNGV.